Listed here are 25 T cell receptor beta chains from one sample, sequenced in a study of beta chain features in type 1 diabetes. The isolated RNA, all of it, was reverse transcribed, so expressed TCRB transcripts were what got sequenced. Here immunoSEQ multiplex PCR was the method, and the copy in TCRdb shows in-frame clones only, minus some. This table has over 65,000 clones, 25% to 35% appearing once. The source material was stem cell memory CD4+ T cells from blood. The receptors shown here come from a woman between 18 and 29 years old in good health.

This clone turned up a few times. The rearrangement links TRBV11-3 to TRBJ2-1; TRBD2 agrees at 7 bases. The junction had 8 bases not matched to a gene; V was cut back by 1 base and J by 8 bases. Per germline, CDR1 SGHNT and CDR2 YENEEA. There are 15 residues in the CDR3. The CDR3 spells CASSLAGGLGDEQFF. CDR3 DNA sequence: TGTGCCAGCAGCTTAGCGGGGGGTCTAGGTGATGAGCAGTTCTTC.

The CDR3 sequence is CASRGIAGGPNEQFF. The CDR3 DNA sequence: TGTGCCAGCCGGGGAATAGCGGGAGGTCCCAATGAGCAGTTCTTC. J is TRBJ2-1 and V is TRBV6-6, with 10 bases fitting TRBD2. There are 15 residues in the CDR3. With 8 bases clipped from V and 6 bases from J, the junction kept 10 bases outside the gene matches. Germline V CDR1 and CDR2: MNHNY, SVGAGI (reference sequence).

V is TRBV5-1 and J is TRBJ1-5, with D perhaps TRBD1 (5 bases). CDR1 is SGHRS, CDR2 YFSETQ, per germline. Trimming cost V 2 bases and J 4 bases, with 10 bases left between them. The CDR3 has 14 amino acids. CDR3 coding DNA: TGCGCCAGCAGCTTAGGGGATGGTAATCAGCCCCAGCATTTT. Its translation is CASSLGDGNQPQHF.

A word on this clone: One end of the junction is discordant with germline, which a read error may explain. Written as DNA, the CDR3 is TGTGCTAGCAGCTTGGCGGCCTACAATGAGCAGTTCTTC. It codes for CASSLAAYNEQFF. This chain uses TRBV7-7 with TRBJ2-1, with D unclear. This CDR3 spans 13 amino acids. Germline loops: CDR1 SSHAT, CDR2 FNYEAQ (reference sequence).

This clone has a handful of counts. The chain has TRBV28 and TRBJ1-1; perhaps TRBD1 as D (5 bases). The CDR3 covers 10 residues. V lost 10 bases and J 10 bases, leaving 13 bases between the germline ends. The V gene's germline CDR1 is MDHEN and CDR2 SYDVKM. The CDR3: CATTPGGAFF. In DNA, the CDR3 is TGTGCCACCACCCCGGGGGGAGCTTTCTTT. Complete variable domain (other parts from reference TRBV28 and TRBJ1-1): DVKVTQSSRYLVKRTGEKVFLECVQDMDHENMFWYRQDPGLGLRLIYFSYDVKMKEKGDIPEGYSVSREKKERFSLILESASTNQTSMYLCATTPGGAFFGQGTRLTVV.

CDR3 protein: CASSQDPGTAIYGYTF. In DNA, the CDR3 is TGCGCCAGCAGCCAAGATCCTGGGACAGCCATCTATGGCTACACCTTC. This chain uses TRBV4-3 with TRBJ1-2; 7 nucleotides match TRBD1. The CDR3 runs to 16 residues. Germline V gives CDR1 LGHNA, CDR2 YSLEER. V lost 0 bases to trimming and J lost 4 bases; unmatched junction nucleotides: 8.

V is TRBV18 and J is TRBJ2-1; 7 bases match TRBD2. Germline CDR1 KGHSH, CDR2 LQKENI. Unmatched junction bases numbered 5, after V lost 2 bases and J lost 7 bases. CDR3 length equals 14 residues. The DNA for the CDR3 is TGTGCCAGCTCACCAGGACTAGTAGCAAATGAGCAGTTCTTC. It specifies CASSPGLVANEQFF. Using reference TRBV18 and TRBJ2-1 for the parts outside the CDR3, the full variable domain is NAGVMQNPRHLVRRRGQEARLRCSPMKGHSHVYWYRQLPEEGLKFMVYLQKENIIDESGMPKERFSAEFPKEGPSILRIQQVVRGDSAAYFCASSPGLVANEQFFGPGTRLTVL.

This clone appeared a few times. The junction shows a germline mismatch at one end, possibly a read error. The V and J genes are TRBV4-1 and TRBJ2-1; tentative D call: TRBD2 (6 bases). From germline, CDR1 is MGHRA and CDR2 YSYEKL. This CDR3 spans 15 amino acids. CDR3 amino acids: CASSQDWRGPNEQFF. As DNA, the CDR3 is TGTGCCAGCAGCCAAGATTGGCGGGGCCCTAATGAGCAGTTCTTC.

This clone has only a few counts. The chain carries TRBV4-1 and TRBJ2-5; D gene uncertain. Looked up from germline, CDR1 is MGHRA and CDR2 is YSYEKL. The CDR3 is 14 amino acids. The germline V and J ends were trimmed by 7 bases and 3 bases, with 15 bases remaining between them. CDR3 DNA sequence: TGCGCCAGCACTCGTACCGACAAGAAAGAGACCCAGTACTTC. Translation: CASTRTDKKETQYF.

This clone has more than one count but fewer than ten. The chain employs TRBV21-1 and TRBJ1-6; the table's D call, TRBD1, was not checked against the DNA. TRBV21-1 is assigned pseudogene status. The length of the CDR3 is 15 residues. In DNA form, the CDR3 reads TGTGCCAGCAGCAAAGAGGCCCAGGGAAACTCACCCCTCCACTTT. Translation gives CASSKEAQGNSPLHF.

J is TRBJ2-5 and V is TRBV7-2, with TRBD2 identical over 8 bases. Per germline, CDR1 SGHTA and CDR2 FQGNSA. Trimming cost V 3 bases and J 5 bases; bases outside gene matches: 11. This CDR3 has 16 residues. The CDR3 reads CASSLTPNSGAETQYF. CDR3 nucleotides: TGTGCCAGCAGCTTGACCCCAAATAGCGGGGCTGAGACCCAGTACTTC.

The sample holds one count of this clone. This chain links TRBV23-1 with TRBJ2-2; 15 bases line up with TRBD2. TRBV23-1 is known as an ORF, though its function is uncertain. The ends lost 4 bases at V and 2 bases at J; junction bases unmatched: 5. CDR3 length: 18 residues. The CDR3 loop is CASSPRGLAGGNTGELFF. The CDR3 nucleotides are TGCGCCAGCAGTCCCCGGGGACTAGCGGGGGGAAACACCGGGGAGCTGTTTTTT.

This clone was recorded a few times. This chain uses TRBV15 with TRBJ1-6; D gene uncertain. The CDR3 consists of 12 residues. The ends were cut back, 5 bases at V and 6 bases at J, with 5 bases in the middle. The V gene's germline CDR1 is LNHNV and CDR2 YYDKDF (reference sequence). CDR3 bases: TGTGCCACCAGCTCTATTAATTCACCCCTCCACTTT. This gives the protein CATSSINSPLHF.

Here the CDR3 DNA reads TGCGCCAGCAGCTTAGGACAAAGCGGCTACACCTTC. This gives the protein CASSLGQSGYTF. The chain couples TRBV5-1 to TRBJ1-2; tentative D call: TRBD1 (5 bases). There are 12 residues in the CDR3. The V end was cut by 2 bases, the J end by 8 bases, with 10 bases between. The germline V gene encodes CDR1 SGHRS and CDR2 YFSETQ.

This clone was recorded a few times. As DNA, the CDR3 is TGCGCCAGCAGCCGTAATTCCGGGACAGGGGCCTACGAGCAGTACTTC. This sequence encodes CASSRNSGTGAYEQYF. This rearrangement joins TRBV5-1 to TRBJ2-7, with TRBD1 matching 10 bases. The CDR3 sequence is 16 residues long. Germline V gene lookup returns CDR1 SGHRS and CDR2 YFSETQ. V shed 4 bases, J shed 2 bases, and the junction held 9 bases outside the gene matches. The whole variable domain, remainder taken from reference TRBV5-1 and TRBJ2-7, is KAGVTQTPRYLIKTRGQQVTLSCSPISGHRSVSWYQQTPGQGLQFLFEYFSETQRNKGNFPGRFSGRQFSNSRSEMNVSTLELGDSALYLCASSRNSGTGAYEQYFGPGTRLTVT.

This CDR3 is CASSFQGTATEAFF. CDR3 coding DNA: TGCGCCAGCAGCTTTCAGGGGACAGCCACTGAAGCTTTCTTT. The rearrangement uses TRBV5-1 and TRBJ1-1; 7 bases fit TRBD1. V lost 2 bases to trimming and J lost 4 bases; unmatched junction nucleotides: 5. Germline CDR1 is SGHRS and CDR2 is YFSETQ. The CDR3 length is 14 residues.

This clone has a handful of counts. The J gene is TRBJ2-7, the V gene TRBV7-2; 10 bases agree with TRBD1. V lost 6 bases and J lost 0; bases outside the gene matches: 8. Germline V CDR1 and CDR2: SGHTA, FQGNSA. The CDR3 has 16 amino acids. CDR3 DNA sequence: TGTGCCAGCAGGAAGACAGGGGGCTGGAGCTCCTACGAGCAGTACTTC. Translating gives CASRKTGGWSSYEQYF.

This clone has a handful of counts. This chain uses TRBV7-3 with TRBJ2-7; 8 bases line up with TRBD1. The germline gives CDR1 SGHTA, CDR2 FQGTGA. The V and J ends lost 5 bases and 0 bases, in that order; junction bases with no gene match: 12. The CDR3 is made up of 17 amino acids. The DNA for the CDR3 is TGTGCCAGCAGCCCAGGAGAAGGGGACAGGCCCTCCTACGAGCAGTACTTC. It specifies CASSPGEGDRPSYEQYF.

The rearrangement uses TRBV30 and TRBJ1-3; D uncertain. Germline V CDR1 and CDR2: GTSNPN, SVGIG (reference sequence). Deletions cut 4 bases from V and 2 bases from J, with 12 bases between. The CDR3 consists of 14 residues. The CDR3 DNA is TGTGCCTGGACCACAATGGAGACTGGAAACACCATATATTTT. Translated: CAWTTMETGNTIYF.

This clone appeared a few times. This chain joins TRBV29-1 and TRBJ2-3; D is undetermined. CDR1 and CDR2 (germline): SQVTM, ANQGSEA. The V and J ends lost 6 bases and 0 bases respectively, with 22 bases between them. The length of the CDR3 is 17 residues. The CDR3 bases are TGCAGCGTCCCCAATCCTTTAGGTACGACTAGCACAGATACGCAGTATTTT. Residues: CSVPNPLGTTSTDTQYF.

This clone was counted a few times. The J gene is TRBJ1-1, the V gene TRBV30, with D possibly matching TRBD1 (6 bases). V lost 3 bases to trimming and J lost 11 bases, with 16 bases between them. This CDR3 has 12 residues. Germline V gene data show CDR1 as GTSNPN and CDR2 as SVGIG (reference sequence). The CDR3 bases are TGTGCCTGGAGGATCTCCGGGACAAAGGCTTTCTTT. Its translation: CAWRISGTKAFF.

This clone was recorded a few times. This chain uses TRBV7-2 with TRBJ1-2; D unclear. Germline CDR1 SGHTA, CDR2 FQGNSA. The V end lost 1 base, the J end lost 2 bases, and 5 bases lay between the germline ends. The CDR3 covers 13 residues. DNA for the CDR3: TGTGCCAGCAGCTTAGGGCAGAACTATGGCTACACCTTC. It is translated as CASSLGQNYGYTF.

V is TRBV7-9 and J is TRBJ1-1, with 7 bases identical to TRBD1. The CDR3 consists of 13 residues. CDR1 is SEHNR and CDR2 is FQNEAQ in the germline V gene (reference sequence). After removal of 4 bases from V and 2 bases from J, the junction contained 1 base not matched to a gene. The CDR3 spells CASSWDSNTEAFF. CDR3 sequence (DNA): TGTGCCAGCAGCTGGGACAGTAACACTGAAGCTTTCTTT.

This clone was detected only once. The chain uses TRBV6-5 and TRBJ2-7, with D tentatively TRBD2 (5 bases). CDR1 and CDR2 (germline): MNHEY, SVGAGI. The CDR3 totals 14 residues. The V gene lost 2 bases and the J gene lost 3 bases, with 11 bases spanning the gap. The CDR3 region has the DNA TGTGCCAGCAGTTACAGTGAAGGGAGCTACGAGCAGTACTTC. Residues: CASSYSEGSYEQYF.

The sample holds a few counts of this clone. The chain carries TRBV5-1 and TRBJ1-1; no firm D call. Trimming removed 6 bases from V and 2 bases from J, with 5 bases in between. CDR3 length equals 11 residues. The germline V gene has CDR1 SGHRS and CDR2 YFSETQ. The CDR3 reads CASTSNTEAFF. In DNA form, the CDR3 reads TGCGCCAGCACCTCCAACACTGAAGCTTTCTTT.